The rows below give T cell receptor beta chains drawn from one sample of a study of response to subunit inactivated influenza vaccine. TCRdb recomputed calls from the RT-PCR reads with MiXCR, one row per CDR3 protein. This repertoire shows about 540,000 distinct CDR3 sequences, roughly 25% found once; its top ten account for about 2.8%. These data were also filed under a second study, of T cells expressing NK-cell markers.

This specimen was CD4+ T cells sorted from PBMCs, taken 11 to 12 days after vaccination. The receptors shown here come from a man between 50 and 59 years old who received an inactivated influenza vaccine. Each CDR3 is given with its conserved first and last residue. Fields, in order: V gene, D gene, J gene, clone size, CDR3 DNA, CDR3 protein. D genes are given only for firm matches. Size values are once, few and many counts, or a class for expanded clones, and some rows have none.

V: TRBV12-3/TRBV12-4; D: .; J: TRBJ2-2; size: .; DNA: TGTGCCAGCAGTTTGTTAGGGGACTACACCGGGGAGCTGTTTTTT; CDR3: CASSLLGDYTGELFF
V: TRBV5-1; D: .; J: TRBJ2-6; size: once; DNA: TGCGCCAGCAGCCCCCAGGCAGGGGACCCTGGGGCCAACGTCCTGACTTTC; CDR3: CASSPQAGDPGANVLTF
V: TRBV20-1; D: TRBD1; J: TRBJ2-1; size: .; DNA: TGCAGTGCTTCCTTCCGCGACAGGGCTTTCACGTTCTTC; CDR3: CSASFRDRAFTFF
V: TRBV5-1; D: TRBD2; J: TRBJ2-5; size: few; DNA: TGCGCCAGCAGCTTGGTTACTAGCGGGGATGAGACCCAGTACTTC; CDR3: CASSLVTSGDETQYF
V: TRBV2; D: .; J: TRBJ2-6; size: few; DNA: TGTGCCAGCTGGGGCCTCTTGGTCTCTGGGGCCAACGTCCTGACTTTC; CDR3: CASWGLLVSGANVLTF
V: TRBV15; D: TRBD2; J: TRBJ2-3; size: few; DNA: TGTGCCACCAGCACGAAAGCGGGAGTGTTGTATTTT; CDR3: CATSTKAGVLYF
V: TRBV28; D: TRBD2; J: TRBJ2-3; size: .; DNA: TGTGCCAGCAGTTCTTGGACAGGGAGGACTAGCGGGGGGACAGATACGCAGTATTTT; CDR3: CASSSWTGRTSGGTDTQYF
V: TRBV7-8; D: TRBD1; J: TRBJ2-5; size: .; DNA: TGTGCCAGCAGTTCGCGTTTTACAGGGGGTAGGACCCAGTACTTC; CDR3: CASSSRFTGGRTQYF
V: TRBV12-5; D: .; J: TRBJ2-1; size: few; DNA: TGTGCTAGTGCCCACCTCAGGGTCGGTGAGCAGTTCTTC; CDR3: CASAHLRVGEQFF
V: TRBV12-5; D: .; J: TRBJ1-4; size: .; DNA: TGTGCTAGTGGTTTGGTACAATGGGGCCCCGGGGGATGGAAACTGTTTTTT; CDR3: CASGLVQWGPGGWKLFF
V: TRBV19; D: .; J: TRBJ1-5; size: many; DNA: TGTGCCAGTAGTATTTCTGATGGGGGTTGGGGCAATCAGCCCCAGCATTTT; CDR3: CASSISDGGWGNQPQHF
V: TRBV29-1; D: .; J: TRBJ2-2; size: .; DNA: TGCAGCGTTGCGCCTTTCGCGGCTTTCACCGGGGAGCTGTTTTTT; CDR3: CSVAPFAAFTGELFF
V: TRBV7-2; D: .; J: TRBJ2-2; size: few; DNA: TGTGCCAGCAGCTCCCCGGGGGCAGGGCGCGGTACCGGGGAGCTGTTTTTT; CDR3: CASSSPGAGRGTGELFF
V: TRBV25-1; D: .; J: TRBJ2-5; size: few; DNA: TGTGCCAGCACCGCACCCGGGGGCACCCAGTACTTC; CDR3: CASTAPGGTQYF
V: TRBV10-3; D: .; J: TRBJ1-1; size: .; DNA: TGTGCCATCAGTTCGGGCCTGAACACTGAAGCTTTCTTT; CDR3: CAISSGLNTEAFF
V: TRBV15; D: .; J: TRBJ2-7; size: .; DNA: TGTGCCACCAGCAGAGAGTTAGGGATAGCCGGGTTCGAGCAGTACTTC; CDR3: CATSRELGIAGFEQYF
V: TRBV3-1; D: TRBD2; J: TRBJ2-1; size: few; DNA: TGTGCTAGCAGCGGGAGCAATGAGCAGTTCTTC; CDR3: CASSGSNEQFF
V: TRBV29-1; D: TRBD2; J: TRBJ2-1; size: .; DNA: TGCAGCTTTAGCGGGAACACCTACAATGAGCAGTTCTTC; CDR3: CSFSGNTYNEQFF
V: TRBV12-2; D: .; J: TRBJ1-1; size: few; DNA: TGTGCAAGTCGCTTAGTGTGGAGTGGGAGGGACACTGAAGCTTTCTTT; CDR3: CASRLVWSGRDTEAFF
V: TRBV5-1; D: .; J: TRBJ2-1; size: .; DNA: TGCGCCAGCAGCCTAGTGGGTGAGGGTGAGCAGTTCTTC; CDR3: CASSLVGEGEQFF
V: TRBV9; D: TRBD1; J: TRBJ1-2; size: many; DNA: TGTGCCAGCAGCGCCGGACAGGGTACGAGTAACTATGGCTACACCTTC; CDR3: CASSAGQGTSNYGYTF
V: TRBV27; D: .; J: TRBJ2-7; size: .; DNA: TGTGCCAGCTCGGGGCCCTCCTACGAGCAGTACTTC; CDR3: CASSGPSYEQYF
V: TRBV12-3/TRBV12-4; D: .; J: TRBJ1-2; size: .; DNA: TGTGCCAGCAGCCAGCGGGGGCGGAATGGCTACACCTTC; CDR3: CASSQRGRNGYTF
V: TRBV29-1; D: TRBD1; J: TRBJ2-7; size: .; DNA: TGCAGCGTAACTGCAGGGGGCGACTACGAGCAGTACTTC; CDR3: CSVTAGGDYEQYF
V: TRBV6-5; D: .; J: TRBJ1-6; size: .; DNA: TGTGCCAGCAGTTACTACGAGGGTAATTCACCCCTCCACTTT; CDR3: CASSYYEGNSPLHF
V: TRBV6-1; D: .; J: TRBJ2-5; size: many; DNA: TGTGCCAGCAGTCCCCAACGGACAGGGAGGGCGACCCAGTACTTC; CDR3: CASSPQRTGRATQYF
V: TRBV28; D: .; J: TRBJ2-3; size: .; DNA: TGTGCCAGCAGTTTAATCGTGATGGCGAGAGATACGCAGTATTTT; CDR3: CASSLIVMARDTQYF